This TCR beta chain was captured in a study of tumor and adjacent non-tumor tissue in lung cancer. Looking at the study overall: Patients comprised 12 adenocarcinoma, a couple of squamous cell carcinoma and 1 small cell lung cancer. Stage I to III disease affected 9 to 10 men and 5 women aged about 31 to 85.

Overall study findings and caveats: TCR diversity was significantly greater in tumor than normal lung tissue.

The library came from three nested PCR rounds adapted from ARM-PCR protocols. TCRdb ran MiXCR on the multiplex PCR reads and lists one entry per CDR3 protein. The sample shows 70,000 to 90,000 distinct CDR3 sequences, about four fifths of them seen only once. RNA was extracted from bulk tissue without any cell sorting. This non-tumor lung sample came from over 3 cm beyond the tumor edge. With regard to this clonotype: The antigen is not known. Compared with germline, one end of the junction differs, possibly owing to a read error.

The CDR3 is made up of 13 amino acids. Germline loops: CDR1 WNHNN, CDR2 SYGVQD (reference sequence). V usage is TRBV10-1 and J usage is TRBJ1-1; D uncertain. Sequenced sample: distant non-tumor lung tissue. This TCR was sampled from a man in his 60s with non-small cell lung cancer. CDR3 sequence reads: CVSRESMNTETFF. CDR3 DNA: TGCGTCAGCAGAGAGTCCATGAACACTGAAACTTTCTTT.